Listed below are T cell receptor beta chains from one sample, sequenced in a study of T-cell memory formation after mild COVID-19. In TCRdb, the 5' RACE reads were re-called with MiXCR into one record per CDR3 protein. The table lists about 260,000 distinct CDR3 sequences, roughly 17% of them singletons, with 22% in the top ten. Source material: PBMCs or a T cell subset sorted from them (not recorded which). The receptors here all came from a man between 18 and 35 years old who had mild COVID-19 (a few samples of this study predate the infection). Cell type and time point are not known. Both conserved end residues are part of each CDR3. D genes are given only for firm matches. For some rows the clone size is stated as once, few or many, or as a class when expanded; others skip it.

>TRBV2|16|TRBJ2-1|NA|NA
CASSEEGGSSYNEQFF
TGTGCCAGCAGTGAAGAGGGGGGGAGCTCCTACAATGAGCAGTTCTTC
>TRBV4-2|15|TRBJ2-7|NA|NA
CASSQDQGSSYEQYF
TGTGCCAGCAGCCAGGACCAGGGCAGCTCCTACGAGCAGTACTTC
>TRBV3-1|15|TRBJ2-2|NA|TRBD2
CASSRTSGGLGELFF
TGTGCCAGCAGCCGGACTAGCGGGGGGCTCGGGGAGCTGTTTTTT
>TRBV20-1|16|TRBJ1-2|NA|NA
CSASRPGRVSNYGYTF
TGCAGTGCTTCCCGCCCTGGGAGGGTATCTAACTATGGCTACACCTTC
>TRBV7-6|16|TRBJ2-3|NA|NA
CASSLETGIGRDTQYF
TGTGCCAGCAGCCTAGAGACAGGTATAGGGCGAGATACGCAGTATTTT
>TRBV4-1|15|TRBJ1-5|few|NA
CASSHTLLSNQPQHF
TGCGCCAGCAGCCACACCTTACTTAGCAATCAGCCCCAGCATTTT
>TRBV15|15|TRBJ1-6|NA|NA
CATSVGTSDISPLHF
TGTGCCACCAGCGTCGGGACCTCGGATATTTCACCCCTCCACTTT
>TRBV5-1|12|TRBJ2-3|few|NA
CASYEGTDTQYF
TGCGCCAGCTACGAGGGCACAGATACGCAGTATTTT
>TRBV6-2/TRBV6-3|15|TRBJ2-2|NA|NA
CASRGHSPNTGELFF
TGTGCCAGCAGGGGACACTCGCCGAACACCGGGGAGCTGTTTTTT
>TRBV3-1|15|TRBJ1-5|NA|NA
CASSQTNSLNQPQHF
TGTGCCAGCAGCCAAACGAACAGCTTGAATCAGCCCCAGCATTTT
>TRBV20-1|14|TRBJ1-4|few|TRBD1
CSARDSRGDEKLFF
TGCAGTGCTAGAGATAGCAGGGGGGATGAAAAACTGTTTTTT
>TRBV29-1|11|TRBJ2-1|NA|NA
CSVERYNEQFF
TGCAGCGTTGAGAGGTACAATGAGCAGTTCTTC
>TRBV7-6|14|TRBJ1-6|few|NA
CASSLSGNRSPLHF
TGTGCCAGCAGCTTATCCGGGAACCGTTCACCCCTCCACTTT
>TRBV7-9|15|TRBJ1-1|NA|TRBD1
CASSLFGQGNTEAFF
TGTGCCAGCAGCTTATTCGGACAGGGTAACACTGAAGCTTTCTTT
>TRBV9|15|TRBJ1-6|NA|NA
CASSTSGRDNSPLHF
TGTGCCAGCAGCACCTCGGGACGGGATAATTCACCCCTCCACTTT
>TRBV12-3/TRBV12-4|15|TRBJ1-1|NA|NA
CASSFLGVGDTEAFF
TGTGCCAGCAGTTTTTTGGGGGTTGGAGACACTGAAGCTTTCTTT
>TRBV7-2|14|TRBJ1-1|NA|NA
CASSPRTGDTEAFF
TGTGCCAGCAGCCCCCGGACCGGGGACACTGAAGCTTTCTTT
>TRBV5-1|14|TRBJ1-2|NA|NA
CASGGDGASYGYTF
TGCGCCAGCGGAGGGGATGGGGCATCCTATGGCTACACCTTC
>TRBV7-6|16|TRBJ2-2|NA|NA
CASSLQHGGGRGELFF
TGTGCCAGCAGCTTACAACATGGCGGTGGTCGAGGGGAGCTGTTTTTT
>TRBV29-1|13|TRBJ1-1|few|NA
CSVAGTPNTEAFF
TGCAGCGTGGCCGGGACACCCAACACTGAAGCTTTCTTT